The rows below give T cell receptor beta chains drawn from one sample of a study of blood T cell repertoires in COVID-19. Repertoires were generated with immunoSEQ multiplex PCR, while TCRdb's copy carries only in-frame clones and drops some. The sample yields approximately 360,000 clones, around nine tenths seen once. Sequencing was performed on PBMCs or T cells enriched from blood (not recorded which). All receptors derive from a woman between 25 and 40 years old with acute COVID-19. Each CDR3 is given with its conserved first and last residue. D genes are given only for firm matches. For some rows the clone size is stated as once, few or many, or as a class when expanded; others skip it.

TGTGCCAGTAGTCCCCGGGACAGTGATAATTCACCCCTCCACTTT,CASSPRDSDNSPLHF,.,TRBV19,TRBD1,TRBJ1-6
TGCGCCAGCAGCTCTTCAGGGGGCTCGGGCACCGGGGAGCTGTTTTTT,CASSSSGGSGTGELFF,.,TRBV5-1,TRBD1,TRBJ2-2
TGTGCCAGCAGCTTGGGCCAGGCATCTAATTCACCCCTCCACTTT,CASSLGQASNSPLHF,.,TRBV5-6,.,TRBJ1-6
TGTGCCAGTAGTATATTTGGGGCCTGGACCGGGGAGCTGTTTTTT,CASSIFGAWTGELFF,once,TRBV19,.,TRBJ2-2
TGCGCCAGCAGCCAAGCTGACAGGGGGCTCGGTTCACCCCTCCACTTT,CASSQADRGLGSPLHF,once,TRBV4-1,TRBD1,TRBJ1-6
TGTGCCAGCAGTTATGGTTCCCGGTTCTCTGGAAACACCATATATTTT,CASSYGSRFSGNTIYF,.,TRBV6-5,.,TRBJ1-3
TGCGCCAGCAGCCAGACTAGCGGGGGAGATACGCAGTATTTT,CASSQTSGGDTQYF,few,TRBV4-1,TRBD2,TRBJ2-3
TGTGCCACCAGCGGCGGGGGGAACACTGAAGCTTTCTTT,CATSGGGNTEAFF,.,TRBV15,.,TRBJ1-1
TGTGCTAGTGGTTATCAGGGGTATGGCTACACCTTC,CASGYQGYGYTF,.,TRBV12-5,.,TRBJ1-2
TGTGCCAGCAGCTCGGGACAGGGGGCGGGAACTGAAGCTTTCTTT,CASSSGQGAGTEAFF,.,TRBV7-2,TRBD1,TRBJ1-1
TGCGCCAGCAGCTTGTGGGGGGAAGAGACCCAGTACTTC,CASSLWGEETQYF,.,TRBV5-1,.,TRBJ2-5
TGTGCCAGCAGTGCTTACAGGGAAGCTAACTATGGCTACACCTTC,CASSAYREANYGYTF,.,TRBV6-2/TRBV6-3,.,TRBJ1-2
TGTGCCAGCATGGGCAGGGGGATGAACACCGGGGAGCTGTTTTTT,CASMGRGMNTGELFF,.,TRBV6-4,TRBD1,TRBJ2-2
TGTGCCAGTAGTACCGGGTTAGGCAATCAGCCCCAGCATTTT,CASSTGLGNQPQHF,.,TRBV19,.,TRBJ1-5
TGTGCCAGTAGCCGTACAGGGGGCGGTGGAAACACCATATATTTT,CASSRTGGGGNTIYF,.,TRBV19,TRBD1,TRBJ1-3
TGCGCCAGCAGCCATAGCAATTTAGAGGGTGAAAAACTGTTTTTT,CASSHSNLEGEKLFF,.,TRBV4-3,.,TRBJ1-4
TGTGCCAGCAGCCGGACAGGGCAGAATCAGCCCCAGCATTTT,CASSRTGQNQPQHF,.,TRBV2,TRBD1,TRBJ1-5
TGTGCCTGGACGAGGGCCCTAAATGAAAAACTGTTTTTT,CAWTRALNEKLFF,.,TRBV30,.,TRBJ1-4
TGTGCCAGCTCACCAGGGACAGGGGATTTGAACACTGAAGCTTTCTTT,CASSPGTGDLNTEAFF,.,TRBV18,TRBD1,TRBJ1-1
TGTGCCAGCAGAGGAGGGGTTAGCGGGAGGCAAGAGACCCAGTACTTC,CASRGGVSGRQETQYF,.,TRBV14,TRBD2,TRBJ2-5
TGTGCCAGCTCATCAACTCCGGTTAACGGACAGGGGTGGGCCTATGGCTACACCTTC,CASSSTPVNGQGWAYGYTF,.,TRBV18,TRBD1,TRBJ1-2
TGTGCCAGCAGCTTAGTTCTCGGGATCGGGCGGCTTGAAAAACTGTTTTTT,CASSLVLGIGRLEKLFF,.,TRBV7-2,.,TRBJ1-4
TGTGCCAGCAGCTTATATGCAGGGAATTCACCCCTCCACTTT,CASSLYAGNSPLHF,.,TRBV7-2,.,TRBJ1-6
TGTGCCAGCAGCTTGTATAGCTCCTTCTACGAGCAGTACTTC,CASSLYSSFYEQYF,once,TRBV5-6,.,TRBJ2-7
TGTGCCAGCAGGCCGGGACTCTACAATGAGCAGTTCTTC,CASRPGLYNEQFF,.,TRBV6-5,.,TRBJ2-1
TGTGCCAGCAGCTCCCGGACAGTTTTAAATTCACCCCTCCACTTT,CASSSRTVLNSPLHF,.,TRBV7-2,.,TRBJ1-6
TGTGCCAGTAGTATATCAGGGTTGAAGGGAAACACCATATATTTT,CASSISGLKGNTIYF,.,TRBV19,.,TRBJ1-3
TGCGCCAGCAGCCCCTACGGGACAGGGATTTCACAAGAAAAACTGTTTTTT,CASSPYGTGISQEKLFF,.,TRBV4-1,TRBD1,TRBJ1-4
TGTGCCAGTAGTCATGTGAGGACAGGGGGCGCGAATAATTCACCCCTCCACTTT,CASSHVRTGGANNSPLHF,once,TRBV19,TRBD1,TRBJ1-6
TGCGCCAGCAGTTGGGACAGCAGCTATGGCTACACCTTC,CASSWDSSYGYTF,.,TRBV5-1,TRBD1,TRBJ1-2
TGTGCCAGCAGGCCGATGGGCGGGGGAGGAGATACGCAGTATTTT,CASRPMGGGGDTQYF,.,TRBV5-6,TRBD2,TRBJ2-3
TGTGCCAGCACCCCGAACGGTTTACCGAACACCGGGGAGCTGTTTTTT,CASTPNGLPNTGELFF,.,TRBV2,.,TRBJ2-2
TGTGCCAGCAGCCCCCGGGACAGGGGCTATCATTCACCCCTCCACTTT,CASSPRDRGYHSPLHF,.,TRBV9,TRBD1,TRBJ1-6
TGTGCCAGTAGATCCCTGGGGCAGGGGGTCGAGCAGTACTTC,CASRSLGQGVEQYF,.,TRBV19,TRBD1,TRBJ2-7
TGCGCCAGCAGCCTAAGCCAGGGACAGGGGTCAGATACGCAGTATTTT,CASSLSQGQGSDTQYF,.,TRBV4-1,TRBD1,TRBJ2-3
TGTGCCATCAGTGAGTCGCGATCTCTGCTAGCGGGAGCGAACTACGAGCAGTACTTC,CAISESRSLLAGANYEQYF,once,TRBV10-3,TRBD2,TRBJ2-7
TGTGCCAGCTCACCACGGGGGGCCGGGGAGCTGTTTTTT,CASSPRGAGELFF,.,TRBV18,.,TRBJ2-2
TGTGCCAGCAGCCAACGAACAGGGCGTGAGCAGTACTTC,CASSQRTGREQYF,.,TRBV3-1/TRBV3-2,.,TRBJ2-7
TGTGCCAGCAGCAATGTGACTAGCGGGGGGGCCCGTGAGACCCAGTACTTC,CASSNVTSGGARETQYF,.,TRBV21-1,.,TRBJ2-5
TGTGCCAGCAGCGGAAGGACAGGGGACACTGAAGCTTTCTTT,CASSGRTGDTEAFF,once,TRBV9,TRBD1,TRBJ1-1
TGTGCCAGTACTACGGGGGGGGACTACAATGAGCAGTTCTTC,CASTTGGDYNEQFF,few,TRBV19,TRBD2,TRBJ2-1
TGCGCCAGCGCCCCCGGCAGGGTAAAAAACATTCAGTACTTC,CASAPGRVKNIQYF,.,TRBV5-1,.,TRBJ2-4
TGTGCCAGCAGCAAGGGGCTAGCCTACGAGCAGTACTTC,CASSKGLAYEQYF,.,TRBV7-6,.,TRBJ2-7